The 8 T cell receptor beta chains given below trace back to one sample, sequenced in a study of T cell repertoires in cytomegalovirus infection. TCRdb re-called the reads through MiXCR, storing one row per CDR3 protein. The sample carries a few hundred thousand distinct CDR3 sequences, roughly 15% recorded once. Sample: PBMCs. The receptor set was obtained from a human donor in good health (CMV status not recorded). Some clones in this sample may be carry-over from other donors' samples.

This clonotype appeared a few times. The chain employs TRBV12-3 or TRBV12-4 and TRBJ1-4; possible D gene TRBD1, 5 bases. Trimming took 8 bases from V and 8 from J, leaving 12 bases between them. CDR3 length equals 12 residues. DNA of the CDR3: TGTGCCAGCCGGGGGGAGGAAGAAAAACTGTTTTTT. Residues: CASRGEEEKLFF.

This clonotype appeared many times. The chain carries TRBV28 and TRBJ2-7; D perhaps matches TRBD2 (5 bases). Trimming shortened V by 4 bases and J by 3 bases, and 13 bases separated the two germline ends. In germline, CDR1 is MDHEN, CDR2 SYDVKM. CDR3 size: 14 residues. CDR3 region: CASSSQISGYEQYF. The CDR3 coding sequence is TGTGCCAGCAGTTCCCAGATAAGCGGCTACGAGCAGTACTTC.

The table lists this clonotype with many counts. The rearrangement links TRBV7-9 to TRBJ2-7; tentatively, D is TRBD2 (6 bases). Germline V gene lookup returns CDR1 SEHNR and CDR2 FQNEAQ (reference sequence). V shed 5 bases and J shed 2 bases, with 13 bases lying between them. The CDR3 consists of 14 residues. This chain's CDR3 is CASSPGVLTYEQYF. The CDR3 DNA is TGTGCCAGCAGCCCGGGAGTCCTAACCTACGAGCAGTACTTC.

This clonotype was observed a few times. The chain employs TRBV4-1 and TRBJ2-7, with D perhaps TRBD2 (5 bases). Germline CDR1 and CDR2: MGHRA and YSYEKL. CDR3 length: 13 residues. The V end was cut by 0 bases, the J end by 9 bases, with 12 bases between. DNA of the CDR3: TGCGCCAGCAGCCAAGATTTTCGGGGATTGCAGTACTTC. Translated, it gives CASSQDFRGLQYF.

This clonotype turned up a few times. This sequence joins TRBV28 and TRBJ1-6, with 9 bases matching TRBD1. Germline V gene sequence: CDR1 MDHEN, CDR2 SYDVKM. The CDR3 has 15 residues. V shed 1 base and J 9 bases; nucleotides not matched to a gene: 4. In DNA, the CDR3 is TGTGCCAGCAGTTTATTGTCACAGGGGGCTTCACCCCTCCACTTT. Its translation is CASSLLSQGASPLHF.

This clonotype occurred many times. The chain carries TRBV7-8 and TRBJ2-7, with D uncertain. Per the germline V gene, CDR1 is SGHVS and CDR2 is FQNEAQ. The CDR3 consists of 13 residues. The V end lost 5 bases, the J end lost 4 bases, and 12 bases lay between the germline ends. CDR3 residues: CASSPKVIYEQYF. DNA for the CDR3: TGTGCCAGCAGCCCAAAGGTCATTTACGAGCAGTACTTC. Full variable domain (missing parts from reference TRBV7-8 and TRBJ2-7): GAGVSQSPRYKVAKRGQDVALRCDPISGHVSLFWYQQALGQGPEFLTYFQNEAQLDKSGLPSDRFFAERPEGSVSTLKIQRTQQEDSAVYLCASSPKVIYEQYFGPGTRLTVT.

This clonotype was seen repeatedly, ten times or more. V usage is TRBV27 and J usage is TRBJ1-3; tentative D call: TRBD1 (5 bases). Trimming cost V 6 bases and J 0 bases, with 18 bases left between them. CDR3 size: 17 residues. Germline values: CDR1 MNHEY, CDR2 SMNVEV (reference sequence). The CDR3 protein is CASSRSLGANSGNTIYF. CDR3 DNA sequence: TGTGCCAGCAGCCGTTCTCTCGGGGCCAACTCTGGAAACACCATATATTTT.

This chain joins TRBV5-4 and TRBJ1-6, with a tentative D call TRBD1 (6 bases). The germline gives CDR1 SGHNT, CDR2 YYREEE (reference sequence). V lost 4 bases, J lost 2 bases, and 10 bases lay in between. The CDR3 covers 15 residues. CDR3 residues: CASSIQGTYNSPLHF. In DNA, the CDR3 is TGTGCCAGCAGCATACAGGGAACCTATAATTCACCCCTCCACTTT.